The 16 T cell receptor beta chains reported below all come from one sample, sequenced in a study of cytomegalovirus exposure and HLA in healthy donors. The protocol was immunoSEQ multiplex PCR, while the TCRdb copy is restricted to in-frame clones and leaves out a portion. The table lists under 250,000 clones, 87% of them singletons. Material: PBMCs. All receptors derive from a young woman in good health and CMV-seropositive.

The rearrangement uses TRBV4-1 and TRBJ2-6; 7 nucleotides line up with TRBD1. This CDR3 has 16 residues. Germline values: CDR1 MGHRA, CDR2 YSYEKL. V dropped 7 bases and J dropped 0; count of bases not matched to a gene: 6. The CDR3 nucleotides are TGCGCCAGCAAGGGGACAGCAATCTCTGGGGCCAACGTCCTGACTTTC. This sequence encodes CASKGTAISGANVLTF.

This chain connects TRBV6-5 to TRBJ2-3; D is possibly TRBD2 (5 bases). The CDR3 loop spans 14 amino acids. V was shortened by 6 bases and J by 0 bases, with 10 bases between the two germline ends. CDR1 MNHEY and CDR2 SVGAGI come from the germline V gene. For the CDR3, the DNA is TGTGCCAGCAGCCGCTCGGGAAGCACAGATACGCAGTATTTT. Translated, it gives CASSRSGSTDTQYF.

This clone was seen a few times. The genes are TRBV7-9 and TRBJ1-2, with unresolved D. From germline, CDR1 is SEHNR and CDR2 FQNEAQ (reference sequence). V was clipped by 5 bases and J by 2 bases, with 12 bases between them. The CDR3 is 14 amino acids. CDR3 coding DNA: TGTGCCAGCAGCCAAACCCAGCGGAACTATGGCTACACCTTC. This sequence encodes CASSQTQRNYGYTF.

The rearrangement links TRBV6-5 to TRBJ1-2, with 9 nucleotides matching TRBD1. V dropped 6 bases and J dropped 3; count of bases not matched to a gene: 2. In germline, CDR1 is MNHEY, CDR2 SVGAGI. The CDR3 covers 13 residues. In DNA form, the CDR3 reads TGTGCCAGCAGGGGGGACAGGGACTATGGCTACACCTTC. Protein product: CASRGDRDYGYTF.

This clone was detected only a few times. The rearrangement joins TRBV18 to TRBJ1-3, with 7 bases that match TRBD1. CDR1 is KGHSH and CDR2 is LQKENI in the germline V gene. The CDR3 extends over 16 amino acids. The J segment lost 1 base and the V segment lost 3 bases, leaving 6 bases of the junction unmatched. The CDR3 region is CASSPDRAASGNTIYF. As DNA, the CDR3 is TGTGCCAGCTCACCCGACAGGGCCGCATCTGGAAACACCATATATTTT.

The chain combines TRBV28 with TRBJ2-5; the match to TRBD1 covers 11 bases. Germline V lookup: CDR1 MDHEN, CDR2 SYDVKM. The trim removed 3 bases at V and 3 bases at J, leaving 3 bases unmatched. The CDR3 contains 15 residues. The chain's CDR3 is CASSLPGQGEETQYF. DNA for the CDR3: TGTGCCAGCAGTTTGCCGGGACAGGGGGAAGAGACCCAGTACTTC.

This clone occurred once. The chain recombines TRBV27 with TRBJ2-3, with D possibly matching TRBD2 (7 bases). Germline CDR1 is MNHEY and CDR2 is SMNVEV (reference sequence). The CDR3 sequence is 18 residues long. V lost 6 bases to trimming and J lost 1 base, with 23 bases between them. Here the CDR3 DNA reads TGTGCCAGCAGCAGCACCCGTTGGGGGGGGCTCCGCACAGATACGCAGTATTTT. Its translation: CASSSTRWGGLRTDTQYF.

The rearrangement joins TRBV19 to TRBJ1-3; weak D call: TRBD1 (6 bases). Looked up from germline, CDR1 is LNHDA and CDR2 is SQIVND (reference sequence). V was shortened by 6 bases and J by 8 bases, with 17 bases between the two germline ends. This CDR3 region has 14 residues. The CDR3 DNA reads TGTGCCAGTAGAGGGGCGGGGGCCTCGGACACCATATATTTT. It translates to CASRGAGASDTIYF.

The chain links TRBV10-3 to TRBJ1-5, with 7 positions matching TRBD1. V shed 0 bases and J 4 bases; nucleotides not matched to a gene: 15. Germline V gene data show CDR1 as ENHRY and CDR2 as SYGVKD. CDR3 length equals 19 residues. The DNA of the CDR3 is TGTGCCATCAGTGAGTCGATGTTCAGGGAAGGGGGCAAAAATCAGCCCCAGCATTTT. Protein product: CAISESMFREGGKNQPQHF.

The V call is TRBV4-1, the J call TRBJ1-1; TRBD1 agrees at 8 bases. Looked up from germline, CDR1 is MGHRA and CDR2 is YSYEKL. CDR3 length: 18 amino acids. J gave up 1 base and V 1 base, and 11 bases lay outside the gene matches. The CDR3 DNA is TGCGCCAGCAGCCAAGCGGCTCCCCCAGGGGGCGCGAACACTGAAGCTTTCTTT. Translating it yields CASSQAAPPGGANTEAFF.

This clone was seen more than once but under ten times. The identical CDR3 is also encoded by other nucleotide sequences in the sample. The chain combines TRBV7-8 with TRBJ2-7; 9 positions match TRBD1. Germline assignment: CDR1 SGHVS and CDR2 FQNEAQ. The CDR3 length is 14 residues. The trim removed 1 base at V and 2 bases at J, leaving 0 bases unmatched. The CDR3 loop reads CASSLGQGAYEQYF. CDR3 nucleotide sequence: TGTGCCAGCAGCTTAGGACAGGGGGCCTACGAGCAGTACTTC.

The chain links TRBV7-8 to TRBJ2-5; 8 bases fit TRBD2. V lost 2 bases, J lost 6 bases, and 5 bases stayed unmatched. The CDR3 runs 14 residues. Germline values: CDR1 SGHVS, CDR2 FQNEAQ. CDR3 amino acids: CASSLNGRAKTQYF. The CDR3 coding sequence is TGTGCCAGCAGCTTAAACGGGAGGGCGAAGACCCAGTACTTC.

The chain combines TRBV6-1 with TRBJ2-1, with 10 bases lining up with TRBD2. This CDR3 region has 14 residues. The V segment lost 6 bases and the J segment 9 bases; nucleotides outside the gene matches: 8. The V gene's germline CDR1 is MNHNS and CDR2 SASEGT. This CDR3 is CASRSGLAYVEQFF. CDR3 in DNA: TGTGCCAGCAGGTCGGGACTAGCGTACGTTGAGCAGTTCTTC.

The chain joins TRBV27 to TRBJ1-1; 11 bases match TRBD1. In germline, CDR1 is MNHEY, CDR2 SMNVEV (reference sequence). V lost 6 bases to trimming and J lost 7 bases; unmatched junction nucleotides: 4. CDR3 size: 13 residues. In DNA, the CDR3 is TGTGCCAGCAGGGGACAGGGGGACGATGAAGCTTTCTTT. As protein: CASRGQGDDEAFF.

A single count supports this clone. This CDR3 is CASSHRVALAGASSYNEQFF. The DNA of the CDR3 is TGTGCCAGCAGCCACAGAGTGGCCTTAGCGGGAGCGAGCTCCTACAATGAGCAGTTCTTC. J is TRBJ2-1 and V is TRBV7-6, with 9 bases lining up with TRBD2. The CDR3 length is 20 residues. Looked up from germline, CDR1 is SGHVS and CDR2 is FNYEAQ. With 5 bases clipped from V and 0 bases from J, the junction kept 17 bases outside the gene matches.

This clone was observed once. The CDR3 region is CASSLDRGKLFF. CDR3 nucleotides: TGTGCCAGCAGTTTAGACAGGGGGAAACTGTTTTTT. This rearrangement joins TRBV6-5 to TRBJ1-4, with TRBD1 identical over 9 bases. Germline trimming cut 4 bases from V and 11 bases from J; bases unmatched to any gene: 2. CDR3 length: 12 amino acids. Germline V gives CDR1 MNHEY, CDR2 SVGAGI.